A single TCR beta chain is shown here with its context. Its target is not known. The junction does not match germline at one end; this may be a read error. This sample is part of a study of neoadjuvant anti-PD-1 for oral cavity cancer. General observations from the study: TCR analyses covered only a few patients per response group.

These newly diagnosed stage II-IVA oral cavity squamous cell carcinoma patients had no prior systemic or radiation treatment. The patients had HPV-negative, locally advanced oral cavity squamous cell carcinoma. Six replicates per PBMC sample, mostly from around 500 ng of genomic DNA. The protocol was immunoSEQ multiplex PCR, while the TCRdb copy is restricted to in-frame clones and leaves out a portion. This sample has over 10,000 clones, with roughly 60% found just once. Germline values: CDR1 SGHNT, CDR2 YYREEE (reference sequence). This CDR3 is built from 13 residues. The specimen comprised PBMCs, sampled before nivolumab (anti-PD-1) treatment. This TCR was recovered from a person aged 35-79 years with oral cavity squamous cell carcinoma. The chain couples TRBV5-4 to TRBJ1-3; tentative D call: TRBD1 (5 bases). CDR3 sequence reads: CASREISGNTIYF. The CDR3 nucleotides are TGTGCAAGCAGGGAGATCTCTGGAAACACCATATATTTT.